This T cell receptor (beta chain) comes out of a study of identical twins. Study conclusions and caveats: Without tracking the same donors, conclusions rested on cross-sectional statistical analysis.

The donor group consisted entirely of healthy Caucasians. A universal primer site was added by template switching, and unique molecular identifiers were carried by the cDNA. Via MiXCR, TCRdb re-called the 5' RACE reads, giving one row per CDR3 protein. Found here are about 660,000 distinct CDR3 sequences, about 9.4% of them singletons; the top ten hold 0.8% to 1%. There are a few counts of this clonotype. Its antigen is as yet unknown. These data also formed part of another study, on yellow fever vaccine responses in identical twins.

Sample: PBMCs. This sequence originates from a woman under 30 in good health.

The CDR3 spells CAISDNSGTSGRAVNEQFF. The DNA of the CDR3 is TGTGCCATCAGTGACAACTCCGGGACTAGCGGGAGGGCCGTCAATGAGCAGTTCTTC. This sequence joins TRBV10-3 and TRBJ2-1; 16 bases fit TRBD2. Germline V gene data show CDR1 as ENHRY and CDR2 as SYGVKD. V gave up 3 bases and J gave up 6 bases; unmatched junction bases: 11. The CDR3 is 19 amino acids.